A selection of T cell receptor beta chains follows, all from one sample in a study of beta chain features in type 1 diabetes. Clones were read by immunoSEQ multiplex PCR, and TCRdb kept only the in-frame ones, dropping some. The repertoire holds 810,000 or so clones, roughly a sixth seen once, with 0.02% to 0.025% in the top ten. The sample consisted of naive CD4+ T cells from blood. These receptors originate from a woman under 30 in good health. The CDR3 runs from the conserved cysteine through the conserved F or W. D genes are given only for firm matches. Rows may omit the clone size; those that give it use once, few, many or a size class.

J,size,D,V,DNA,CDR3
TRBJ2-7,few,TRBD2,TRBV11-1,TGTGCCAGCAGGGCACGGGCTAGCGGAGACTACGAGCAGTACTTC,CASRARASGDYEQYF
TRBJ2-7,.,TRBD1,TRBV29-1,TGCAGCGTTACAGCCGGACAGGGGGCATCCTACGAGCAGTACTTC,CSVTAGQGASYEQYF
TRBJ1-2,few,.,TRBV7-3,TGTGCCAGCAGCTTAAATCCAGGTTCTCATGGCTACACCTTC,CASSLNPGSHGYTF
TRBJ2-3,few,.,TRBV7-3,TGTGCCAGCAGCCCGCGGAAGGCAGATACGCAGTATTTT,CASSPRKADTQYF
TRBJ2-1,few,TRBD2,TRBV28,TGTGCCAGCAGTACGGGACTAGCGGGATACTATGAGCAGTTCTTC,CASSTGLAGYYEQFF
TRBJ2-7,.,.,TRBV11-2,TGTGCCAGCAGCTCCCCCAGCGTAGCCTACGAGCAGTACTTC,CASSSPSVAYEQYF
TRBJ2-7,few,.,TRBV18,TGTGCCAGCTCACCACAGGCAGGGGCCTACGAGCAGTACTTC,CASSPQAGAYEQYF
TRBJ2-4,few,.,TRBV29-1,TGCAGCGTTGAAGAGGGGGCGCCTGGCGGGAACATTCAGTACTTC,CSVEEGAPGGNIQYF
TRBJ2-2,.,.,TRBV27,TGTGCCAGCAGACCAACCGGTAGGGCCTCGAACACCGGGGAGCTGTTTTTT,CASRPTGRASNTGELFF
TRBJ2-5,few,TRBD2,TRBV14,TGTGCCAGCAGCCATCGACAAGCGGGGGTAGAGACCCAGTACTTC,CASSHRQAGVETQYF